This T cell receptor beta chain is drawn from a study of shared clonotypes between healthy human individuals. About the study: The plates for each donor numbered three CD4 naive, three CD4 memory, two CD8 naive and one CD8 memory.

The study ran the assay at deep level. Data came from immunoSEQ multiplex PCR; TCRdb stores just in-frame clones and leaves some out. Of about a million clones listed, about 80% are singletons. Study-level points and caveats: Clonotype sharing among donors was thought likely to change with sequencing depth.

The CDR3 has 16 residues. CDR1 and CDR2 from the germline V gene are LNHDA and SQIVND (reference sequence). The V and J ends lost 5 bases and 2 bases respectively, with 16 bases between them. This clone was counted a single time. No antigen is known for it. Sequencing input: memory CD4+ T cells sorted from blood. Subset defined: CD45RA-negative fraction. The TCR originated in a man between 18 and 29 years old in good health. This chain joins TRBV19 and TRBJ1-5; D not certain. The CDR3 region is CASSERVGYGNQPQHF. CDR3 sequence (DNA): TGTGCCAGTAGTGAGAGAGTGGGTTATGGCAATCAGCCCCAGCATTTT.